This T cell receptor beta chain was captured in a study of T cells after yellow fever vaccination. Using its own MiXCR run on the 5' RACE reads, TCRdb lists one record per CDR3 protein. The profile shows under 70,000 distinct CDR3 sequences, approximately 7% of them singletons. Study results and limitations: Most clones from primary vaccination were detected again post-booster (roughly 95% CD4, 88% CD8).

The sample holds a few counts of this clonotype. Its antigen is currently unknown. The sequencing here drew on CD8+ T cells sorted from PBMCs, taken on the day of the first yellow fever vaccination. The TCR sequence derives from a man between 18 and 29 years old who received the YFV17D yellow fever vaccine.

CDR3 DNA sequence: TGTGCCAGCAGCCAAGCTGCGGGGGGGGGCCGGAATGAGCAGTTCTTC. As protein: CASSQAAGGGRNEQFF. The V gene is TRBV4-2, the J gene TRBJ2-1; 9 bases agree with TRBD2. The V and J ends lost 1 base and 7 bases, in that order; junction bases with no gene match: 8. CDR3 length: 16 residues. Germline V gene data show CDR1 as LGHNA and CDR2 as YNFKEQ.